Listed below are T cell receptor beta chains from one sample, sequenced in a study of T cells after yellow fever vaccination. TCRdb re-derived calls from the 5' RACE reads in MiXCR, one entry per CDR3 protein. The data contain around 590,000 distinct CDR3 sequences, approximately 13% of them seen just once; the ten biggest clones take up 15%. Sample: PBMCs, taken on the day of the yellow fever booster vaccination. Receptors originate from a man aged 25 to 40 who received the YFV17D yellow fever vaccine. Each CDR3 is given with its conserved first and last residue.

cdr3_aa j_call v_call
CASSPYAGASEKLFF TRBJ1-4 TRBV7-2
CASSLIRGEQYF TRBJ2-7 TRBV27
CASSLRGPISYNEQFF TRBJ2-1 TRBV5-1
CASSLKLGYEQYF TRBJ2-7 TRBV5-6
CASSARPGQGASEQYF TRBJ2-7 TRBV4-1
CASSLTLAGGGEQFF TRBJ2-1 TRBV4-2
CASSYFGSRQETQYF TRBJ2-5 TRBV6-5
CASSRGGGLYNEQFF TRBJ2-1 TRBV6-4
CAVRGPGRTYF TRBJ2-3 TRBV19
CASRLMNQPQHF TRBJ1-5 TRBV28
CSARGAGVAKNIQYF TRBJ2-4 TRBV20-1
CASSQDPRSPTDTQYF TRBJ2-3 TRBV3-1
CASPDRGLPDTQYF TRBJ2-3 TRBV6-1
CASSSGGGHSYEQYF TRBJ2-7 TRBV9
CATSPGLAGLGSNTGELFF TRBJ2-2 TRBV15
CSATGLDSNQPQHF TRBJ1-5 TRBV20-1
CASSLAGRGAYEQYF TRBJ2-7 TRBV7-2
CASSYSQGPQGKGAEQYF TRBJ2-7 TRBV6-5
CASSLGTSGGNTGELFF TRBJ2-2 TRBV7-2
CASSRGLPNTEAFF TRBJ1-1 TRBV28
CASSPLGSRDTQYF TRBJ2-3 TRBV5-4
CASSQEGRSGYYEQYF TRBJ2-7 TRBV4-3
CASSFVRGNTEAFF TRBJ1-1 TRBV12-3/TRBV12-4
CSAPGTSGRETQYF TRBJ2-5 TRBV20-1
CSVGRNRLGGETQYF TRBJ2-5 TRBV29-1
CASSDDSSYNEQFF TRBJ2-1 TRBV2
CASSLVEGALNTIYF TRBJ1-3 TRBV7-2
CASGASRGTDTQYF TRBJ2-3 TRBV12-5
CASRDYTNTEAFF TRBJ1-1 TRBV12-3/TRBV12-4
CASSFSSIGDEQFF TRBJ2-1 TRBV7-2
CASSMTGPNQPQHF TRBJ1-5 TRBV7-9
CASSLVEGGKLFF TRBJ1-4 TRBV5-6
CASSYGQGITEAFF TRBJ1-1 TRBV6-5
CSVGTGVAQETQYF TRBJ2-5 TRBV29-1
CASSLGLYNEQFF TRBJ2-1 TRBV7-2